This T cell receptor (beta chain) was identified in a study of blood T cell repertoires in COVID-19. The table came from immunoSEQ multiplex PCR; TCRdb's copy has only in-frame clones and leaves some out. The data contain 200,000 to 250,000 clones, about 81% of them singletons. Germline V gene data show CDR1 as SQVTM and CDR2 as ANQGSEA. The CDR3 sequence is 13 residues long. After removal of 7 bases from V and 5 bases from J, the junction contained 10 bases not matched to a gene. This clone was seen a few times. The chain uses TRBV29-1 and TRBJ2-7, with 8 nucleotides matching TRBD1. The sequence derives from a man aged 40-50 years who had recovered from COVID-19. The sample comprised PBMCs or T cells enriched from blood (not recorded which). CDR3 sequence: CSAWTGKKDEQYF. The CDR3 coding sequence is TGCAGCGCCTGGACAGGGAAAAAGGACGAGCAGTACTTC.